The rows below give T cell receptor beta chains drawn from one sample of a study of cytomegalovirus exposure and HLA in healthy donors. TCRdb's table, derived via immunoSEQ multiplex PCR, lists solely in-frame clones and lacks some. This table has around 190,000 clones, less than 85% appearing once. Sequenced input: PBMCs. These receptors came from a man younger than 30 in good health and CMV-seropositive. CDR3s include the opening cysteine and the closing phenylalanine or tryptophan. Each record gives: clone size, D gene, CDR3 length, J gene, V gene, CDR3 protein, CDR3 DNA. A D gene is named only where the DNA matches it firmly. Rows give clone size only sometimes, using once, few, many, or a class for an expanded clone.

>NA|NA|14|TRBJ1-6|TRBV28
CASSYRVDNSPLHF
TGTGCCAGCAGTTACAGGGTTGATAATTCACCCCTCCACTTT
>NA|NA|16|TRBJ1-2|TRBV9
CASSVSSSGKAAGYTF
TGTGCCAGCAGCGTTAGCTCGTCGGGGAAGGCGGCCGGCTACACCTTC
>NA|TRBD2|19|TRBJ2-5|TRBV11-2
CASSLLAKLAGVSGETQYF
TGTGCCAGCAGCTTATTGGCAAAACTAGCGGGAGTCAGTGGGGAGACCCAGTACTTC
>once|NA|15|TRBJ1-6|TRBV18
CASSPNWGGDSPLHF
TGTGCCAGCTCACCAAACTGGGGCGGGGATTCACCCCTCCACTTT
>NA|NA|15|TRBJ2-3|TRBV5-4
CASSSPTRGADTQYF
TGTGCCAGCAGCTCCCCGACTAGAGGCGCCGATACGCAGTATTTT
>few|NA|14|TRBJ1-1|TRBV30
CAWSPLARGTEAFF
TGTGCCTGGAGTCCACTCGCTCGAGGGACTGAAGCTTTCTTT
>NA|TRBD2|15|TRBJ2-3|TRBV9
CASSVGGLGRDTQYF
TGTGCCAGCAGCGTAGGGGGACTAGGAAGAGATACGCAGTATTTT
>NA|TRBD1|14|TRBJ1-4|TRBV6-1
CASVGTVRGEKLFF
TGTGCCAGCGTGGGGACAGTGAGAGGTGAAAAACTGTTTTTT
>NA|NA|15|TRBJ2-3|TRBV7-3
CASSLRGKGTDTQYF
TGTGCCAGCAGCCTCCGGGGTAAAGGCACAGATACGCAGTATTTT
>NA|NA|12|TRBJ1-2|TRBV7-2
CASTIQDYGYTF
TGTGCCAGCACCATACAGGACTATGGCTACACCTTC
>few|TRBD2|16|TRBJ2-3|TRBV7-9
CASSLRSSGGTDTQYF
TGTGCCAGCAGCTTAAGGTCTAGCGGGGGCACAGATACGCAGTATTTT
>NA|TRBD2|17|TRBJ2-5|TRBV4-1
CASSQPEGTSPQSTQYF
TGCGCCAGCAGCCAACCTGAAGGGACTAGCCCCCAATCGACCCAGTACTTC
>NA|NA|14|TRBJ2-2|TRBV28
CASSSRLTRRELFF
TGTGCCAGCAGTTCAAGACTCACCCGCCGGGAGCTGTTTTTT
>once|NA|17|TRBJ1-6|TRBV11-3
CATDCGYDGRDDSPLHF
TGTGCCACTGATTGCGGATACGACGGGAGGGATGATTCACCCCTCCACTTT
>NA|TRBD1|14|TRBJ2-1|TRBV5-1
CASSPGTGRNEQFF
TGCGCCAGCAGCCCCGGGACAGGGAGGAATGAGCAGTTCTTC
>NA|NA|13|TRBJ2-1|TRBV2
CASSEMGPPEQFF
TGTGCCAGCAGTGAAATGGGCCCGCCCGAGCAGTTCTTC
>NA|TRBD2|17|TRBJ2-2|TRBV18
CASSPPSLLAGGGELFF
TGTGCCAGCTCACCACCTTCACTGCTAGCGGGCGGCGGGGAGCTGTTTTTT
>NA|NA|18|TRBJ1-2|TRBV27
CASSLSVGGGTINYGYTF
TGTGCCAGCAGTTTATCAGTGGGAGGGGGGACAATAAACTATGGCTACACCTTC
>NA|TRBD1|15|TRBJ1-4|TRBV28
CASSPPGTGIEKLFF
TGTGCCAGCAGTCCTCCCGGGACAGGCATCGAAAAACTGTTTTTT
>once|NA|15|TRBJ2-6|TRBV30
CAWSVGVPGANVLTF
TGTGCCTGGAGTGTAGGAGTCCCTGGGGCCAACGTCCTGACTTTC
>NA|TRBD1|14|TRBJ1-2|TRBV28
CASSSPGTGNGYTF
TGTGCCAGCAGTTCTCCCGGGACAGGGAATGGCTACACCTTC
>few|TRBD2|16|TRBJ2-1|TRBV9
CASSVGGLPINNEQFF
TGTGCCAGCAGCGTAGGGGGACTACCCATAAACAATGAGCAGTTCTTC
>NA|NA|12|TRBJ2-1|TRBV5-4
CASSSTYNEQFF
TGTGCCAGCAGCTCTACCTACAATGAGCAGTTCTTC
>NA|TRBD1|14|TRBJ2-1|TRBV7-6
CASSLGTGVYEQFF
TGTGCCAGCAGCTTGGGGACAGGGGTTTACGAGCAGTTCTTC
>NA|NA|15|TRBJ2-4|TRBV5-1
CASKGGHSVQNIQYF
TGCGCCAGCAAAGGAGGCCACTCTGTCCAAAACATTCAGTACTTC
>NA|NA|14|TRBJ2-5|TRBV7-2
CASSLPGSGQTQYF
TGTGCCAGCAGCTTACCCGGGAGTGGGCAGACCCAGTACTTC
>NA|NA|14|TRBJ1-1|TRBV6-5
CASSYLRDNTEAFF
TGTGCCAGCAGTTACCTAAGAGATAACACTGAAGCTTTCTTT
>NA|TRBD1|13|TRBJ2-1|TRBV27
CASSRTGQNEQFF
TGTGCCAGCAGTCGGACAGGGCAGAATGAGCAGTTCTTC
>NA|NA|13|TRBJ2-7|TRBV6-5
CASSYRETYEQYF
TGTGCCAGCAGTTACAGGGAGACTTACGAGCAGTACTTC
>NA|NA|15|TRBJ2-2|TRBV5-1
CASSFRNPNTGELFF
TGCGCCAGCAGCTTTAGAAACCCGAACACCGGGGAGCTGTTTTTT
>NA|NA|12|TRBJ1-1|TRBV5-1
CASRWGDTEAFF
TGCGCCAGCAGATGGGGGGACACTGAAGCTTTCTTT
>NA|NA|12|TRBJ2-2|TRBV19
CASPSRTGELFF
TGTGCCAGTCCCTCTAGAACCGGGGAGCTGTTTTTT
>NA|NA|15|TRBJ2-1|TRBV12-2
CASRRTSGRDNEQFF
TGTGCAAGTCGCAGGACTAGCGGGAGGGACAATGAGCAGTTCTTC
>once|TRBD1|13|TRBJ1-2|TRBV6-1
CASRDRGLRGYTF
TGTGCCAGTCGAGACAGGGGGCTACGGGGCTACACCTTC
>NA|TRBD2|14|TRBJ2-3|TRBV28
CASKGRGGTDTQYF
TGTGCCAGCAAAGGGCGGGGGGGCACAGATACGCAGTATTTT
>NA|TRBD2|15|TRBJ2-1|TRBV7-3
CASSLGLAGHNEQFF
TGTGCCAGCAGCTTAGGGCTAGCGGGCCACAATGAGCAGTTCTTC
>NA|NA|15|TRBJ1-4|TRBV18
CASSPPGISNEKLFF
TGTGCCAGCTCACCGCCGGGGATTTCTAATGAAAAACTGTTTTTT
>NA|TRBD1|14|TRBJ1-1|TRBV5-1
CASSPGGQATEAFF
TGCGCCAGCTCCCCAGGGGGTCAGGCCACTGAAGCTTTCTTT
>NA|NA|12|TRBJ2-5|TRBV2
CASRISQETQYF
TGTGCCAGCAGAATATCCCAAGAGACCCAGTACTTC
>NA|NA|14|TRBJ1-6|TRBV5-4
CASSLAADYSPLHF
TGTGCCAGCAGCTTGGCCGCAGATTATTCACCCCTCCACTTT
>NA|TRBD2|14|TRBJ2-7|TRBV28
CASSPTAGRGEQYF
TGTGCCAGCAGTCCCACCGCAGGGAGGGGCGAGCAGTACTTC
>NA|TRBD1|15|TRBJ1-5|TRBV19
CASSETGGAGQPQHF
TGTGCCAGTAGTGAAACAGGGGGCGCGGGTCAGCCCCAGCATTTT
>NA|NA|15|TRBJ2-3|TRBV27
CASSLRTASTDTQYF
TGTGCCAGCAGTTTACGGACAGCTAGCACAGATACGCAGTATTTT
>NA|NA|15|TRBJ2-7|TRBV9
CASSVGGTPSYEQYF
TGTGCCAGCAGCGTAGGTGGGACTCCCTCCTACGAGCAGTACTTC
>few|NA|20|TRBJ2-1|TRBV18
CASSPPGTGSSGRASGEQFF
TGTGCCAGCTCACCACCGGGGACAGGGTCCAGCGGGAGGGCCTCGGGTGAGCAGTTCTTC
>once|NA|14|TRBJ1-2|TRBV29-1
CSVEDLAGTYGYTF
TGCAGCGTTGAAGATCTGGCAGGAACCTATGGCTACACCTTC
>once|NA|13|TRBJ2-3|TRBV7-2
CASSYSGTDTQYF
TGTGCCAGCAGCTACTCAGGGACAGATACGCAGTATTTT
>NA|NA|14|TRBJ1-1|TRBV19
CASRNSGTQVEAFF
TGTGCCAGTAGGAATTCCGGGACACAAGTTGAAGCTTTCTTT
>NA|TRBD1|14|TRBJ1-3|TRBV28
CASTSGGSGNTIYF
TGTGCCAGCACCTCAGGGGGCTCTGGAAACACCATATATTTT
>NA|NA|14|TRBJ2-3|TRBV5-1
CASSFGDATDTQYF
TGCGCCAGCAGCTTCGGAGACGCCACAGATACGCAGTATTTT
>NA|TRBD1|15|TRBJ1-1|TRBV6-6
CASSYLTGGKTEAFF
TGTGCCAGCAGTTACCTTACAGGGGGAAAGACTGAAGCTTTCTTT